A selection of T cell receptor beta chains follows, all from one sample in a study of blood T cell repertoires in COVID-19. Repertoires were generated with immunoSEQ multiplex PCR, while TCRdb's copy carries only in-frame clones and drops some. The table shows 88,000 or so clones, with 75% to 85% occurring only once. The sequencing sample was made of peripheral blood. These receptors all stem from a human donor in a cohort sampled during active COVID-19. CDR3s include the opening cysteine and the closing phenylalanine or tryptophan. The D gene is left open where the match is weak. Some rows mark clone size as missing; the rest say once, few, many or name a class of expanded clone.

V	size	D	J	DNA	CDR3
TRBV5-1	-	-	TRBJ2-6	TGCGCCAGCAGCTCCCGCGGAGGGCGGGTTGGGGCCAACGTCCTGACTTTC	CASSSRGGRVGANVLTF
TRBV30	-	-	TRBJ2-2	TGTGCCTGGAGTAGAGGGGGGGTCACCGGGGAGCTGTTTTTT	CAWSRGGVTGELFF
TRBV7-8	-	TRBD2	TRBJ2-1	TGTGCCAGCAGCCCCGGGGGGGGCGTCAATGAGCAGTTCTTC	CASSPGGGVNEQFF
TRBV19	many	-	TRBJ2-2	TGTGCCAGTGGGGAGTCGGGGGAGCTGTTTTTT	CASGESGELFF
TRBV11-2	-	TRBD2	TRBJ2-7	TGTGCCAGCAGCCACTCAGCGGGAGCTTACTACGAGCAGTACTTC	CASSHSAGAYYEQYF
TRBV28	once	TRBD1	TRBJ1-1	TGTGCCAGCAGTGGGACAGAGCCTGGTTACACTGAAGCTTTCTTT	CASSGTEPGYTEAFF
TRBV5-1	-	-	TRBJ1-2	TGCGCCAGCAGCTCTAACAGGGAGGGGGGCTACACCTTC	CASSSNREGGYTF
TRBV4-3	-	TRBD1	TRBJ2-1	TGCGCCAGCAGCCAAGGGACAGGGGGCTTCAACAATGAGCAGTTCTTC	CASSQGTGGFNNEQFF
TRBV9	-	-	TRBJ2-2	TGTGCCAGCAGCGAGCCCTCGAACACCGGGGAGCTGTTTTTT	CASSEPSNTGELFF
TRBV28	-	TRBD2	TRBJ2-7	TGTGCCAGCAGTTTAGGTCTAGCGGGCCCCTCCTACGAGCAGTACTTC	CASSLGLAGPSYEQYF
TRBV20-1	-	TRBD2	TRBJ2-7	TGCAGTGCTAGTTGGCCTAGCGGGGACTACGAGCAGTACTTC	CSASWPSGDYEQYF
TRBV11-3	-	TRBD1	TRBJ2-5	TGTGCCAGCAGCTTGACAGGGGGACAAGAGACCCAGTACTTC	CASSLTGGQETQYF
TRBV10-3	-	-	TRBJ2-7	TGTGCCATCAGGACTGATACACCCTCCTACGAGCAGTACTTC	CAIRTDTPSYEQYF
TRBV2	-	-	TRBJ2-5	TGTGCCAGCACCGAGGAGGTTGGACAAGAGACCCAGTACTTC	CASTEEVGQETQYF
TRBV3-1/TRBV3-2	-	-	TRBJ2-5	TGTGCCAGCAGCCAGCTTTCTGTCGGGAAAGAGACCCAGTACTTC	CASSQLSVGKETQYF
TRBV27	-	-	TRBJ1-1	TGTGCCAGCAGTCGTTTTTCAGGGGACCTTACGGCTGAAGCTTTCTTT	CASSRFSGDLTAEAFF
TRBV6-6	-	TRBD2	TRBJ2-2	TGTGCCAGCAGTACCGGGGGAGGGACCGGGGAGCTGTTTTTT	CASSTGGGTGELFF
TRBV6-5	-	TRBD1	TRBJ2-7	TGTGCCAGCAGTTACTCGAGGGGGCGAGACGAGCAGTACTTC	CASSYSRGRDEQYF
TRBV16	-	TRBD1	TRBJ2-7	TGTGCCAGCAGCCAATCCCGGGACAGGGGCTACGAGCAGTACTTC	CASSQSRDRGYEQYF
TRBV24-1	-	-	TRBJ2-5	TGTGCCACCAGTGATAGGGTGGAGGGAGTGAAAGAGACCCAGTACTTC	CATSDRVEGVKETQYF
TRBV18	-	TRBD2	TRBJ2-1	TGTGCCAGCTCACCAGGGGCGGGAGAGGGAAATGAGCAGTTCTTC	CASSPGAGEGNEQFF
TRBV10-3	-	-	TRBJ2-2	TGTGCCATCAGTGACCTAGCGAGAGCGGACACCGGGGAGCTGTTTTTT	CAISDLARADTGELFF
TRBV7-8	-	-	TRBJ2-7	TGTGCCAGCAGCCTGGCCGGGAGCGCCTACGAGCAGTACTTC	CASSLAGSAYEQYF
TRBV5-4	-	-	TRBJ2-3	TGTGCCAGCAGCTTGTGGGGGGGGCGGACAGATACGCAGTATTTT	CASSLWGGRTDTQYF
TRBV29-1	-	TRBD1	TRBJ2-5	TGCAGCGTTGAAGGAGGTAGAGGGGGCGGAGAGACCCAGTACTTC	CSVEGGRGGGETQYF
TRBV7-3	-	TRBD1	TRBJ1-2	TGTGCCAGCAGCGCGCAAACAGGGGGAAGTTACTATGGCTACACCTTC	CASSAQTGGSYYGYTF
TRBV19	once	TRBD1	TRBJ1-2	TGTGCCAGTAGTTTGAACAGGGGGATTGAGTTGGGTGGCTACACCTTC	CASSLNRGIELGGYTF
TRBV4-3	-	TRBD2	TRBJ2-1	TGCGCCAGCAGCCAACGGACTAGCGGGAGTGGGGATGAGCAGTTCTTC	CASSQRTSGSGDEQFF
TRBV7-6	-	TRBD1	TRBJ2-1	TGTGCCAGCAGCCACCTTAACACGGACAGGGTGGGCAATGAGCAGTTCTTC	CASSHLNTDRVGNEQFF
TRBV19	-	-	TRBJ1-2	TGTGCCAGTAGTTCCCGGAGGAGCAACGGCTACACCTTC	CASSSRRSNGYTF
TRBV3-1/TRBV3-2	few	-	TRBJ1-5	TGTGCCAGCAGCCATCTAAATCAGCCCCAGCATTTT	CASSHLNQPQHF
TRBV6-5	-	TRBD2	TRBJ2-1	TGTGCCAGCACCCGGACTAGCGGAAACAATGAGCAGTTCTTC	CASTRTSGNNEQFF
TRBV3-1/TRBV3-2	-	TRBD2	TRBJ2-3	TGTGCCAGCAGCAGACTATTGACTAGCGGTAGGGGAGGCGGCACAGATACGCAGTATTTT	CASSRLLTSGRGGGTDTQYF
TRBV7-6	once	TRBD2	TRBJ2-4	TGTGCCAGCAGCCGCCGTGGGACTAGCGGGAGCGATGCCAAAAACATTCAGTACTTC	CASSRRGTSGSDAKNIQYF
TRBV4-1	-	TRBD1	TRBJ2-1	TGCGCCAGCAGCCAAGTCGGCGGACAGGGATTCCTCAATGAGCAGTTCTTC	CASSQVGGQGFLNEQFF
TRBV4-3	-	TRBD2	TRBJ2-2	TGCGCCAGCAGCCGCCTAAGTCGGGAGGACGGCACCGGGGAGCTGTTTTTT	CASSRLSREDGTGELFF
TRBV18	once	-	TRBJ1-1	TGTGCCAGCTCACCACTGTCGGGCACTGAAGCTTTCTTT	CASSPLSGTEAFF
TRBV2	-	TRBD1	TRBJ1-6	TGTGCCAGCACTGAGGGTTGGGGACAGGGGGCTTCACCCCTCCACTTT	CASTEGWGQGASPLHF
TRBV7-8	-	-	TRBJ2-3	TGTGCCAGCAGCTTAGTTGGGCGCACAGATACGCAGTATTTT	CASSLVGRTDTQYF
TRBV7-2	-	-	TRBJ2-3	TGTGCCAGCAGCTTAAGTAGCGCCACAGATACGCAGTATTTT	CASSLSSATDTQYF
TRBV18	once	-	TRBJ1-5	TGTGCCAGCTCACCGATCTCAGGGGCCCAGCCCCAGCATTTT	CASSPISGAQPQHF
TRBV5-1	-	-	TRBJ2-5	TGCGCCAGCAGCTTGGGGTCGGGTGAGACCCAGTACTTC	CASSLGSGETQYF
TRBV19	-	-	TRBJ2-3	TGTGCCAGTAGTATAGAAGCCGAAGCGGATACGCAGTATTTT	CASSIEAEADTQYF
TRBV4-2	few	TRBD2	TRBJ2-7	TGTGCCAGCAGCCAAGCCGGGAGGGGCTACGAGCAGTACTTC	CASSQAGRGYEQYF
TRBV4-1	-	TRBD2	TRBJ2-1	TGCGCCAGCAGCCGAGCCCTGACTAGCGGGAGCGATGAGCAGTTCTTC	CASSRALTSGSDEQFF
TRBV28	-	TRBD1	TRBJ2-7	TGTGCCAGCAGTTCCAGACAGGGGGCCTACGAGCAGTACTTC	CASSSRQGAYEQYF